The following is a T cell receptor (beta chain) sequence with its context. The sample comes from a study of T cell changes during pregnancy in multiple sclerosis. J was trimmed by 8 bases and V by 1 base; bases with no gene match: 8. Germline-derived CDR1 and CDR2 are SGHRS and YFSETQ. This CDR3 contains 16 residues. Assay: immunoSEQ multiplex PCR; the TCRdb copy retains only in-frame clones and omits some. Among fewer than 80,000 clones listed, 89% were seen once. The material was peripheral blood, obtained in the first trimester of pregnancy. This receptor was taken from a female donor in good health, enrolled as a control in a pregnancy study. The chain joins TRBV5-1 to TRBJ2-2; 10 bases agree with TRBD2. CDR3 in amino acids: CASSLTGLAGEGELFF. The CDR3 region has the DNA TGCGCCAGCAGCTTGACCGGTCTAGCGGGAGAAGGGGAGCTGTTTTTT.